This TCR beta chain was recorded in a study of blood T cell repertoires in COVID-19. The overall study: Samples representing acute and convalescent COVID-19 were sourced from the United States, Italy and Spain. From T cells, B-cell-depleted T cells, or PBMCs came the material, which was cDNA or gDNA.

From germline, CDR1 is LNHDA and CDR2 SQIVND (reference sequence). This CDR3 spans 12 amino acids. The J segment lost 7 bases and the V segment lost 10 bases, leaving 9 bases of the junction unmatched. Source study methods: Counts of nucleated cells, estimated from reference gene primer amplification, were obtained. The data were produced by immunoSEQ multiplex PCR, yet TCRdb's version contains in-frame clones alone and is incomplete. V and J calls and clone size are those listed in that table; D and trimming were worked out from the DNA. In the table there are about 230,000 clones, roughly 88% of which are singletons.

The rearrangement uses TRBV19 and TRBJ2-5; 7 bases are a match to TRBD1. The specimen sequenced was peripheral blood. This TCR was sampled from a man aged 40-50 years who had recovered from COVID-19. The CDR3 DNA sequence: TGTGCCACAGGACAGGCCTGGGGGACCCAGTACTTC. Translating it yields CATGQAWGTQYF.